This section outlines one T cell receptor beta chain sequence together with its context. Only in-frame clones appear in the TCRdb table, and some are missing; sequencing was by immunoSEQ multiplex PCR. The data hold some 41,000 clones, with roughly 94% observed a single time. The CDR3 covers 12 residues. CDR1 and CDR2 from the germline V gene are LNHDA and SQIVND (reference sequence). V was cut by 7 bases and J by 4 bases, with 8 bases left in between. This entry is derived from a study of T cells in tuberculosis. Sample: PBMCs. J is TRBJ1-5 and V is TRBV19; D is perhaps TRBD1 (6 bases). The sequence was collected from a donor aged 10-35 years with latent tuberculosis or without tuberculosis infection. Some clones in this sample may be carry-over from other donors' samples. CDR3 amino acids: CASNRGNQPQHF. CDR3 sequence (DNA): TGTGCCAGTAATAGGGGGAATCAGCCCCAGCATTTT.